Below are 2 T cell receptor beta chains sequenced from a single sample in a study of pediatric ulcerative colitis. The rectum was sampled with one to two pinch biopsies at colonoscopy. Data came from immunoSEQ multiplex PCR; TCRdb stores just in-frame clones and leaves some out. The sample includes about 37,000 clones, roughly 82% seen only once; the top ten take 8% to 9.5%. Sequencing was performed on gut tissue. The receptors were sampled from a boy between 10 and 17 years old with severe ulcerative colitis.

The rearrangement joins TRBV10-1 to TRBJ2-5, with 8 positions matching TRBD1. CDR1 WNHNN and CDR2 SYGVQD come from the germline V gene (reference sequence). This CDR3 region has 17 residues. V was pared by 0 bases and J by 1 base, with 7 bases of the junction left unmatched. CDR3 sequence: CASSESYGTGVQETQYF. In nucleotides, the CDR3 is TGCGCCAGCAGTGAGTCCTATGGGACAGGAGTCCAAGAGACCCAGTACTTC.

The DNA of the CDR3 is TGTGCCAGCAGCGGCTCGCCTAGCAGCGGGGGGCCGAACACCGGGGAGCTGTTTTTT. It codes for CASSGSPSSGGPNTGELFF. The chain is built from TRBV7-6 and TRBJ2-2, with TRBD2 identical over 9 bases. The CDR3 has 19 residues. Germline assignment: CDR1 SGHVS and CDR2 FNYEAQ. Losses at the gene ends were 5 bases for V and 0 bases for J; bases not matched to a gene: 13.